The clone carrying this T cell receptor beta chain was observed once. Antigen specificity is unknown. The data are from a study of T cell repertoires in cytomegalovirus infection. Study-wide findings and caveats: Carriers of CMV plus the relevant HLA were identified by cumulative public TCR beta family frequency. Ex vivo, HLA-C-restricted CMV-specific TCR beta clonotypes prevailed over the rest of the response.

TCRdb re-derived calls from the reads in MiXCR, one entry per CDR3 protein. The table has about 890,000 distinct CDR3 sequences, approximately 33% seen once; the top ten hold around an eighth. This CDR3 has 15 amino acids. Trimming removed 6 bases at V and 1 base at J, with 15 bases between. CDR1 is SGHVT and CDR2 is SQSDAQ in the germline V gene. Sequences were derived from cultured CD8+ T cells from PBMCs, sampled from culture after CMV antigen stimulation. The chain combines TRBV7-4 with TRBJ1-1; weak D call: TRBD1 (6 bases). The receptor was derived from a human donor in good health (CMV status not recorded). Some clones in this sample may be carry-over from other donors' samples. The CDR3 sequence is CASRDTGRGNTEAFF. Here the CDR3 DNA reads TGTGCCAGCAGAGATACAGGGCGGGGGAACACTGAAGCTTTCTTT. The whole variable domain, filled in from reference TRBV7-4 and TRBJ1-1, reads GAGVSQSPRYKVAKRGRDVALRCDSISGHVTLYWYRQTLGQGSEVLTYSQSDAQRDKSGRPSGRFSAERPERSVSTLKIQRTEQGDSAVYLCASRDTGRGNTEAFFGQGTRLTVV.